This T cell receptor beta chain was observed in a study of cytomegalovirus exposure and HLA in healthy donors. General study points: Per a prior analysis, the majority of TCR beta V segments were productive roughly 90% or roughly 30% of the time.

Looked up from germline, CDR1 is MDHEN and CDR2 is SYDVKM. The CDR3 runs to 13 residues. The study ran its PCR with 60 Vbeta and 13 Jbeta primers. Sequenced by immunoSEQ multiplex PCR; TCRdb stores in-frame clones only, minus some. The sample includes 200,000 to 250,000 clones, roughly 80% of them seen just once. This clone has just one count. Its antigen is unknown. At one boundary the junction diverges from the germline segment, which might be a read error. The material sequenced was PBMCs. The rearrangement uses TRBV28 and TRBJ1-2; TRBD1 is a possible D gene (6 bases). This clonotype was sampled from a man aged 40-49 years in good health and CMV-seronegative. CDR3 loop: CASSLDSNHGYTF. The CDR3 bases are TGTGCCAGCAGCCTGGACAGTAACCATGGCTACACCTTC.